This T cell receptor beta chain was obtained from a study of cytomegalovirus exposure and HLA in healthy donors. The repertoire was sequenced with immunoSEQ multiplex PCR; TCRdb's copy has only in-frame clones and lacks some. Counted here are 300,000 to 400,000 clones, just over 85% occurring once; the ten biggest clones make up 0.83%. This clone was observed a handful of times. Germline V lookup: CDR1 LNHDA, CDR2 SQIVND (reference sequence). Trimming removed 8 bases from V and 3 bases from J, with 17 bases in between. The CDR3 loop spans 15 amino acids. What was sequenced was PBMCs. The rearrangement links TRBV19 to TRBJ1-3, with D unclear. This TCR was sampled from a woman younger than 35 in good health and CMV-seronegative. The CDR3 bases are TGTGCCAGTTGCGGGCCGCCCGAAAATGGAAACACCATATATTTT. It encodes CASCGPPENGNTIYF.